Detailed here is one TCR beta chain. Its antigen is unidentified. This specimen belongs to a study of CD8+ T cells in alopecia areata. Broader study findings: In lesional scalp, particularly from alopecia totalis/universalis, clonality was higher than in normal scalp. Besides other cells, scalp samples also yield sequences of resident alphabeta T cells from normal skin.

TCR sequencing used cDNA made by reverse transcription of extracted RNA. Method: immunoSEQ multiplex PCR; TCRdb's copy keeps in-frame clones and lacks some. The sample has around 210,000 clones, roughly 50% seen once; the top ten hold 4% to 6%. The TCR sequence derives from a human donor in good health. Sequencing input: CD8+ T cells sorted from blood.

Here the CDR3 reads CASSAGGARETQYF. As DNA, the CDR3 is TGTGCCAGCAGCGCCGGGGGGGCCCGGGAGACCCAGTACTTC. The J gene is TRBJ2-5, the V gene TRBV13; 8 bases are shared with TRBD2. Germline V gene lookup returns CDR1 PRHDT and CDR2 FYEKMQ (reference sequence). This CDR3 is 14 amino acids long. J lost 5 bases, V lost 5 bases, and 7 bases had no gene match.